This T cell receptor (beta chain) was profiled in a study of somatic mutations in cytotoxic T cells in rheumatoid arthritis. Produced via immunoSEQ multiplex PCR; TCRdb's table is partial and in-frame only. The sample has 9,000 to 15,000 clones; under 80% are singletons. Per germline, CDR1 SGDLS and CDR2 YYNGEE. The length of the CDR3 is 14 residues. With 4 bases clipped from V and 6 bases from J, the junction kept 7 bases outside the gene matches. The specimen sequenced was CD8+ T cells sorted from blood. The source of this sequence is a man between 65 and 85 years old in good health. J is TRBJ1-1 and V is TRBV9; TRBD1 matches 9 bases. The CDR3 coding sequence is TGTGCCAGCAGCCCCGTGGGGACAGGGTCTGAAGCTTTCTTT. This codes for CASSPVGTGSEAFF.